This T cell receptor beta chain appears in the sequencing data of a study of esophageal squamous cell carcinoma under preoperative chemotherapy. Background on the study: TCR repertoires were profiled from both peripheral blood T cells and tumor-infiltrating lymphocytes.

Study-wide points: Abundant clones tended to shrink rather than expand after paclitaxel-nedaplatin.

In regard to this clonotype: Its antigen is still unknown.

Stated time point: after preoperative PTX-NDP chemotherapy. Patients received paclitaxel-nedaplatin as preoperative chemotherapy before surgery. MiXCR, run by TCRdb on the PCR reads, gives a single entry per CDR3 protein. In the table there are 15,000 to 20,000 distinct CDR3 sequences, around 42% of which are singletons. Germline V CDR1 and CDR2: SGHNT, YYREEE (reference sequence). The CDR3 has 16 residues. The sample was acquired from a patient given preoperative chemotherapy. V usage is TRBV5-4 and J usage is TRBJ2-1, with TRBD2 identical over 8 bases. The J call is doubtful: the DNA matches TRBJ2-5 better. The receptor's source is a human donor with esophageal squamous cell carcinoma. The donor label of this sample is uncertain. This chain's CDR3 is CASSNPGGGGGETQYF. The CDR3, as DNA: TGTGCCAGCAGCAACCCGGGGGGGGGGGGGGGGGAGACCCAGTACTTC.